These 26 T cell receptor beta chains came from one sample sequenced in a study of T cells in Graves' hyperthyroidism and ophthalmopathy. RNA transcripts served as the template for amplifying TCR beta CDR3 regions. Carried out on the TCR CDR3, a first-round RT-PCR used the HTBI primer set. TCRdb reanalysed the multiplex PCR reads using MiXCR and keeps one entry per CDR3 protein. The sample comprises 500,000 to 750,000 distinct CDR3 sequences, approximately 15% of which are singletons, and around 7% rests with the top ten. Sequenced: blood. The receptors come from a woman between 18 and 30 years old with Graves' ophthalmopathy.

The chain has TRBV27 and TRBJ2-2, with D possibly TRBD1 on 5 matching bases. The CDR3 spans 18 residues. The V and J ends lost 6 bases and 4 bases respectively, with 24 bases between them. Germline V CDR1 and CDR2: MNHEY, SMNVEV (reference sequence). CDR3 sequence: CASSSRAGYVLGTGELFF. DNA for the CDR3: TGTGCCAGCAGCTCCAGGGCAGGCTACGTCCTGGGCACCGGGGAGCTGTTTTTT.

This clonotype was detected many times. This rearrangement joins TRBV2 to TRBJ2-2; TRBD1 agrees at 8 bases. Germline V gives CDR1 SNHLY, CDR2 FYNNEI. CDR3 length equals 15 residues. The V and J ends lost 5 bases and 2 bases, in that order; junction bases with no gene match: 4. CDR3 sequence reads: CASSQGALNTGELFF. The DNA of the CDR3 is TGTGCCAGCAGTCAGGGGGCCCTCAACACCGGGGAGCTGTTTTTT.

Many counts were recorded for this clonotype. This chain uses TRBV7-2 with TRBJ2-1, with 14 bases lining up with TRBD2. Germline CDR1 reads SGHTA; CDR2 reads FQGNSA. With V trimmed by 5 bases and J by 0 bases, 9 bases remained unmatched. The CDR3 spans 19 residues. CDR3 bases: TGTGCCAGCAGCAAGGGGGGACTAGCGGGAGAAAGCTCCTACAATGAGCAGTTCTTC. Its protein product is CASSKGGLAGESSYNEQFF. Based on the CDR3 plus reference TRBV7-2 and TRBJ2-1, the full variable domain is GAGVSQSPSNKVTEKGKDVELRCDPISGHTALYWYRQSLGQGLEFLIYFQGNSAPDKSGLPSDRFSAERTGGSVSTLTIQRTQQEDSAVYLCASSKGGLAGESSYNEQFFGPGTRLTVL.

The sample holds many counts of this clonotype. Compared with germline, one end of the junction differs, possibly owing to a read error. This chain links TRBV5-1 with TRBJ2-5, with D unresolved. The CDR3 contains 12 residues. Germline V gene data show CDR1 as SGHRS and CDR2 as YFSETQ. DNA of the CDR3: TGTGCCAGCAGCTTAAGCCAAGAGACCCAGTACTTC. It translates to CASSLSQETQYF.

This chain connects TRBV4-2 to TRBJ1-4; a possible D gene is TRBD1 (6 bases). The CDR3 runs 19 residues. V dropped 4 bases and J dropped 0 bases, with 21 bases sitting between them. Per germline, CDR1 LGHNA and CDR2 YNFKEQ. The CDR3 loop reads CASSPHWTALVATNEKLFF. The CDR3 nucleotides read TGTGCCAGCAGCCCCCACTGGACAGCACTCGTTGCAACTAATGAAAAACTGTTTTTT.

This clonotype showed up many times. CDR3 bases: TGTGCCAGCACCGAGCCCAGGGACAATGAGCAGTTCTTC. It codes for CASTEPRDNEQFF. The chain joins TRBV2 to TRBJ2-1; D might be TRBD1 (5 bases). Looked up from germline, CDR1 is SNHLY and CDR2 is FYNNEI. The CDR3 totals 13 residues. Trimming removed 7 bases at V and 5 bases at J, with 12 bases between.

This clonotype was picked up many times. The chain carries TRBV6-6 and TRBJ2-7; D possibly corresponds to TRBD2 (5 bases). Germline CDR1 MNHNY, CDR2 SVGAGI (reference sequence). V lost 2 bases to trimming and J lost 3 bases, with 17 bases between them. The CDR3 runs 16 residues. The CDR3 here is CASSYNSASPGYEQYF. The DNA of the CDR3 is TGTGCCAGCAGTTACAACTCGGCTAGCCCTGGCTACGAGCAGTACTTC.

The chain joins TRBV19 to TRBJ1-4, with TRBD1 matching over 8 bases. Germline loops: CDR1 LNHDA, CDR2 SQIVND (reference sequence). V lost 4 bases to trimming and J lost 8 bases; unmatched junction nucleotides: 9. This CDR3 spans 15 amino acids. DNA of the CDR3: TGTGCCAGTAGTACACAGGGGGGTGTACGGGAAAAACTGTTTTTT. Translation gives CASSTQGGVREKLFF.

The chain joins TRBV6-1 to TRBJ2-5, with D perhaps matching TRBD1 or TRBD2 (6 bases each). This CDR3 spans 16 amino acids. The V gene's germline CDR1 is MNHNS and CDR2 SASEGT. The ends were cut back, 0 bases at V and 4 bases at J, with 15 bases in the middle. CDR3: CASSEAGGGRGETQYF. CDR3 coding DNA: TGTGCCAGCAGTGAAGCGGGTGGGGGGCGAGGAGAGACCCAGTACTTC.

This clonotype was picked up many times. V and J are TRBV2 and TRBJ1-2; maybe TRBD1 (5 bases). The length of the CDR3 is 17 residues. CDR1 is SNHLY and CDR2 is FYNNEI in the germline V gene. Trimming stripped 6 bases from V and 2 bases from J, with 22 bases between. CDR3 nucleotides: TGTGCCAGCAGGGAGGACCACCCTTACAGGTCCAACTATGGCTACACCTTC. The encoded protein is CASREDHPYRSNYGYTF.

This clonotype was counted only a few times. This chain uses TRBV19 with TRBJ1-4, with D possibly matching TRBD1 (5 bases). V lost 9 bases to trimming and J lost 2 bases, with 13 bases between them. In germline, CDR1 is LNHDA, CDR2 SQIVND (reference sequence). CDR3 length equals 14 residues. The CDR3 nucleotides are TGTGCCAGCACAGACAGCGGGACTAATGAAAAACTGTTTTTT. It is translated as CASTDSGTNEKLFF.

The rearrangement links TRBV20-1 to TRBJ2-1; 8 nucleotides match TRBD2. Germline loops: CDR1 DFQATT, CDR2 SNEGSKA (reference sequence). The CDR3 sequence is 15 residues long. J lost 0 bases, V lost 3 bases, and 4 bases had no gene match. The CDR3 spells CSASKREYSYNEQFF. In DNA, the CDR3 is TGCAGTGCTAGTAAGCGGGAGTACTCCTACAATGAGCAGTTCTTC.

This chain joins TRBV4-1 and TRBJ1-5, with 11 bases lining up with TRBD1. CDR1 is MGHRA and CDR2 is YSYEKL in the germline V gene. The CDR3 is made up of 17 amino acids. The V gene end was trimmed by 3 bases and the J gene end by 4 bases; junction bases not matched to a gene: 8. CDR3 in amino acids: CASSHAPGTGGNQPQHF. CDR3 coding DNA: TGCGCCAGCAGCCATGCTCCCGGGACAGGGGGTAATCAGCCCCAGCATTTT.

The chain is built from TRBV27 and TRBJ2-6, with a weak D call TRBD1 (6 bases). Trimming removed 5 bases at V and 0 bases at J, with 11 bases between. Germline CDR1 is MNHEY and CDR2 is SMNVEV (reference sequence). The length of the CDR3 is 16 residues. The CDR3 protein is CASSTTGYSGANVLTF. As DNA, the CDR3 is TGTGCCAGCAGTACCACAGGGTACTCTGGGGCCAACGTCCTGACTTTC.

This clonotype was recorded many times. The V call is TRBV2, the J call TRBJ2-1; the match to TRBD2 covers 7 bases. The germline V gene has CDR1 SNHLY and CDR2 FYNNEI. This CDR3 region has 16 residues. Germline trimming cut 5 bases from V and 6 bases from J; bases unmatched to any gene: 13. The CDR3 nucleotides read TGTGCCAGCAGTCCCCAACTAGCGCTTCAAAGCAATGAGCAGTTCTTC. Its translation is CASSPQLALQSNEQFF.

The V gene is TRBV4-3, the J gene TRBJ2-1; D is unresolved. The V end was cut by 1 base, the J end by 1 base, with 14 bases between. Germline lookup yields CDR1 LGHNA and CDR2 YSLEER. The CDR3 runs 17 residues. The CDR3 nucleotides are TGCGCCAGCAGCCAAGGAGCTTACGTGGCATCCTACAATGAGCAGTTCTTC. As protein: CASSQGAYVASYNEQFF.

In this sample, this clonotype turned up many times. The chain has TRBV4-1 and TRBJ2-7, with D unresolved. The germline gives CDR1 MGHRA, CDR2 YSYEKL. V lost 1 base and J lost 3, with 7 bases in between. This CDR3 is 13 amino acids long. DNA of the CDR3: TGCGCCAGCAGCCAAGGGGCTTTCTACGAGCAGTACTTC. It yields the protein CASSQGAFYEQYF.

This clonotype has ten or more counts. The V call is TRBV7-3, the J call TRBJ2-1, with 14 bases fitting TRBD2. V was clipped by 5 bases and J by 6 bases; unmatched bases: 9. The germline gives CDR1 SGHTA, CDR2 FQGTGA. The CDR3 has 17 residues. The CDR3 spells CASSTGLAGEVSNEQFF. The DNA for the CDR3 is TGTGCCAGCAGCACGGGACTAGCGGGAGAGGTTAGCAATGAGCAGTTCTTC. Supplemented by reference TRBV7-3 and TRBJ2-1, the full variable domain reads GAGVSQTPSNKVTEKGKYVELRCDPISGHTALYWYRQSLGQGPEFLIYFQGTGAADDSGLPNDRFFAVRPEGSVSTLKIQRTERGDSAVYLCASSTGLAGEVSNEQFFGPGTRLTVL.

This clonotype was recorded many times. The chain joins TRBV24-1 to TRBJ2-6, with 9 bases aligning to TRBD2. Per the germline V gene, CDR1 is KGHDR and CDR2 is SFDVKD. The CDR3 covers 17 residues. The ends lost 3 bases at V and 0 bases at J; junction bases unmatched: 2. Written as DNA, the CDR3 is TGTGCCACCAGTGATAGCGGGAGGTCCTCTGGGGCCAACGTCCTGACTTTC. Its protein is CATSDSGRSSGANVLTF.

This clonotype was observed a handful of times. This chain joins TRBV4-3 and TRBJ2-2; D is ambiguous. The CDR3 contains 17 residues. Germline CDR1 is LGHNA and CDR2 is YSLEER. The V end was cut by 0 bases, the J end by 2 bases, with 13 bases between. CDR3 amino acids: CASSQEYYRENTGELFF. CDR3 in DNA: TGCGCCAGCAGCCAAGAGTATTATAGGGAAAACACCGGGGAGCTGTTTTTT.

This clonotype was counted between two and nine times. The CDR3 here is CASGSQPGLASRLDYNEQFF. The CDR3 DNA is TGTGCCAGCGGCTCACAGCCGGGACTAGCGTCTCGTCTCGACTACAATGAGCAGTTCTTC. J is TRBJ2-1 and V is TRBV5-6; 10 bases align to TRBD2. The germline gives CDR1 SGHDT, CDR2 YYEEEE. V was pared by 7 bases and J by 3 bases, with 22 bases of the junction left unmatched. CDR3 length equals 20 residues.

This clonotype occurred many times. This chain joins TRBV9 and TRBJ1-2; D is uncertain. The CDR3 is made up of 15 amino acids. Trimming pared 0 bases from V and 4 bases from J, leaving 13 bases between. Germline CDR1 and CDR2: SGDLS and YYNGEE. DNA for the CDR3: TGTGCCAGCAGCGTAGTCGGGAGCCCGTTCTATGGCTACACCTTC. Its translation: CASSVVGSPFYGYTF.

This clonotype was counted between two and nine times. The V gene is TRBV29-1, the J gene TRBJ2-7; weak D call: TRBD2 (5 bases). This CDR3 has 12 residues. The V end lost 2 bases, the J end lost 4 bases, and 9 bases lay between the germline ends. Germline V gives CDR1 SQVTM, CDR2 ANQGSEA. The CDR3 here is CSVESGSYEQYF. The DNA for the CDR3 is TGCAGCGTTGAATCGGGGTCTTACGAGCAGTACTTC.

The V call is TRBV2, the J call TRBJ1-3, with D perhaps matching TRBD1 (5 bases). The V gene lost 1 base and the J gene lost 0 bases, with 16 bases spanning the gap. The CDR3 runs 18 residues. Germline loops: CDR1 SNHLY, CDR2 FYNNEI. In DNA, the CDR3 is TGTGCCAGCAGTGAAGGGGGGAGAGAAGCGATCTCTGGAAACACCATATATTTT. This translates into CASSEGGREAISGNTIYF. Based on the CDR3 plus reference TRBV2 and TRBJ1-3, the full variable domain is EPEVTQTPSHQVTQMGQEVILRCVPISNHLYFYWYRQILGQKVEFLVSFYNNEISEKSEIFDDQFSVERPDGSNFTLKIRSTKLEDSAMYFCASSEGGREAISGNTIYFGEGSWLTVV.

This clonotype was counted many times. The chain joins TRBV19 to TRBJ2-1, with TRBD2 matching 13 bases. J gave up 9 bases and V 5 bases, and 7 bases lay outside the gene matches. This CDR3 has 15 amino acids. Germline V gene data show CDR1 as LNHDA and CDR2 as SQIVND (reference sequence). CDR3 in DNA: TGTGCCAGTAGTCCAGGGACTAGCGGGAAAGGTGAGCAGTTCTTC. This sequence encodes CASSPGTSGKGEQFF.

This clonotype was counted many times. The chain recombines TRBV11-2 with TRBJ2-1, with D unresolved. Trimming pared 6 bases from V and 2 bases from J, leaving 14 bases between. Germline V CDR1 and CDR2: SGHAT, FQNNGV. The CDR3 loop spans 15 amino acids. Here the CDR3 DNA reads TGTGCCAGCAGGCTATTGGGCTTACCCTACAATGAGCAGTTCTTC. It is translated as CASRLLGLPYNEQFF.